This T cell receptor beta chain was identified during a study of early T cells in non-severe SARS-CoV-2 infection. Across the whole study: RNA in bulk from unsorted whole blood was sequenced, and chains were unpaired.

This clonotype was counted many times. The library protocol tagged individual cDNA molecules with unique molecular identifiers. TCRdb called the 5' RACE reads again in MiXCR, with one record for every CDR3 protein. Of roughly 29,000 distinct CDR3 sequences detected, 2.9% appear once; the ten largest clones hold 0.6% to 0.75%. Trimming cost V 5 bases and J 0 bases, with 7 bases left between them. The germline gives CDR1 GTSNPN, CDR2 SVGIG (reference sequence). This CDR3 has 12 residues. The receptor was isolated from an adult who was a healthcare worker with PCR-confirmed SARS-CoV-2 infection or an uninfected control (not recorded which). Specimen: whole blood. The rearrangement links TRBV30 to TRBJ1-1; D uncertain. The CDR3 sequence is CAWGGMNTEAFF. The CDR3 DNA follows: TGTGCCTGGGGTGGGATGAACACTGAAGCTTTCTTT.